This T cell receptor (beta chain) was identified during a study of blood T cell repertoires in COVID-19. Overall study context: Whether acute or convalescent, the COVID-19 samples came from the United States, Italy and Spain. The cDNA or gDNA used as material had been derived from T cells, B-cell-depleted T cells, or PBMCs.

Original data processing: The assay estimated nucleated cells by amplifying reference gene primers. Data came from immunoSEQ multiplex PCR; TCRdb stores just in-frame clones and leaves some out. V, J and clone size are taken as reported in that table, and D and trimming were inferred from the DNA itself. The top ten clones hold about 25% of a sample with approximately 100,000 clones, around 84% of them seen once. The V and J ends lost 6 bases and 5 bases, in that order; junction bases with no gene match: 9. The germline V gene has CDR1 SNHLY and CDR2 FYNNEI. This CDR3 region has 14 residues. Material: peripheral blood. The gene calls are TRBV2 and TRBJ2-5, with 7 bases matching TRBD1. This receptor was identified in a man in his sixties with acute or convalescent COVID-19. The CDR3, as DNA: TGTGCCAGCAGAGGGACAGTACAATGGGAGACCCAGTACTTC. Translated: CASRGTVQWETQYF.